The 27 T cell receptor beta chains below were found in one sample sequenced in a study of blood T cell repertoires in COVID-19. Data came from immunoSEQ multiplex PCR; TCRdb stores just in-frame clones and leaves some out. The table records roughly 250,000 clones, around 81% of them present only once. The sample taken for sequencing was peripheral blood. These receptors came from a person aged 70 to 79 with COVID-19, enrolled during active disease.

The genes are TRBV7-8 and TRBJ1-1; 9 bases line up with TRBD1. V shed 5 bases and J 5 bases; nucleotides not matched to a gene: 6. This CDR3 comprises 14 residues. CDR1 and CDR2 (germline): SGHVS, FQNEAQ. The DNA for the CDR3 is TGTGCCAGCAGCGCCATGGACAGGGGTACTGAAGCTTTCTTT. The encoded protein is CASSAMDRGTEAFF.

This chain links TRBV6-2 or TRBV6-3 with TRBJ2-6; a weak D match, TRBD2 (6 bases). The CDR3 covers 17 residues. CDR1 is MNHEY and CDR2 is SVGEGT in the germline V gene. The V end lost 3 bases, the J end lost 0 bases, and 12 bases lay between the germline ends. For the CDR3, the DNA is TGTGCCAGCAGTTATTTGGCGGGACTCTCTGGGGCCAACGTCCTGACTTTC. Translated: CASSYLAGLSGANVLTF.

Note on this clone: Other DNA sequences in this sample translate to the same CDR3. V gene TRBV3-1 (or the pseudogene TRBV3-2) combines with J gene TRBJ2-2; D unclear. The CDR3 spans 14 residues. Trimming took 0 bases from V and 1 from J, leaving 3 bases between them. Germline lookup yields CDR1 LGHDT and CDR2 YNNKEL (reference sequence). The CDR3 spells CASSQDLNTGELFF. DNA for the CDR3: TGTGCCAGCAGCCAAGACCTGAACACCGGGGAGCTGTTTTTT.

The chain joins TRBV27 to TRBJ2-2; 11 nucleotides align to TRBD2. This CDR3 region has 17 residues. CDR1 and CDR2 from the germline V gene are MNHEY and SMNVEV (reference sequence). J was trimmed by 2 bases and V by 4 bases; bases with no gene match: 6. As DNA, the CDR3 is TGTGCCAGCAGTTCCTCTACTAGCGGGAGTAACACCGGGGAGCTGTTTTTT. It yields the protein CASSSSTSGSNTGELFF.

The rearrangement links TRBV30 to TRBJ2-1, with TRBD2 matching over 11 bases. The CDR3 extends over 23 amino acids. The J segment lost 5 bases and the V segment lost 0 bases, leaving 27 bases of the junction unmatched. The germline V gene encodes CDR1 GTSNPN and CDR2 SVGIG (reference sequence). As DNA, the CDR3 is TGTGCCTGGAGTGTACTCGGTGGGGGAGTTGTACTAGCGGGAGCTGTTACCCACAATGAGCAGTTCTTC. Translated: CAWSVLGGGVVLAGAVTHNEQFF.

CDR3 protein: CATSDQGQGLETQYF. DNA for the CDR3: TGTGCCACCAGTGACCAAGGACAGGGATTAGAGACCCAGTACTTC. V gene TRBV24-1 combines with J gene TRBJ2-5; the match to TRBD1 covers 8 bases. The CDR3 spans 15 residues. V gave up 4 bases and J gave up 4 bases; unmatched junction bases: 7. Looked up from germline, CDR1 is KGHDR and CDR2 is SFDVKD.

The V and J genes are TRBV19 and TRBJ2-5; TRBD1 matches at 7 bases. The V segment lost 9 bases and the J segment 2 bases; nucleotides outside the gene matches: 6. The length of the CDR3 is 13 residues. The germline gives CDR1 LNHDA, CDR2 SQIVND (reference sequence). CDR3 region: CASSRGSQETQYF. Here the CDR3 DNA reads TGTGCCAGCTCCAGGGGGTCGCAAGAGACCCAGTACTTC.

CDR3 nucleotide sequence: TGTGCCAGCAGGCCCGGGACAGGGATCGCCGGGGAGCTGTTTTTT. Residues: CASRPGTGIAGELFF. The chain carries TRBV2 and TRBJ2-2, with TRBD1 matching 9 bases. CDR3 length equals 15 residues. The J segment lost 6 bases and the V segment lost 6 bases, leaving 8 bases of the junction unmatched. The V gene's germline CDR1 is SNHLY and CDR2 FYNNEI.

This clone was seen once. The rearrangement uses TRBV11-2 and TRBJ2-5; no reliable D call. This CDR3 contains 12 residues. V lost 5 bases and J lost 5, with 9 bases in between. The germline V gene encodes CDR1 SGHAT and CDR2 FQNNGV. In nucleotides, the CDR3 is TGTGCCAGCAGCCCAAACCGGGAGACCCAGTACTTC. It specifies CASSPNRETQYF.

The V call is TRBV5-4, the J call TRBJ2-2, with 7 bases that match TRBD1. Germline V lookup: CDR1 SGHNT, CDR2 YYREEE (reference sequence). The CDR3 has 15 amino acids. Trimming cost V 6 bases and J 4 bases; bases outside gene matches: 9. The CDR3 sequence is CASTPDRVPTGELFF. The CDR3 nucleotides read TGTGCCAGCACCCCTGACAGGGTCCCCACCGGGGAGCTGTTTTTT.

This chain joins TRBV11-2 and TRBJ1-2; the D is unclear. Germline CDR1 SGHAT, CDR2 FQNNGV. Trimming took off 2 bases at V and 3 bases at J, with 16 bases between the two ends. CDR3 size: 16 residues. CDR3 in amino acids: CASSLSLLPGDYGYTF. DNA of the CDR3: TGTGCCAGCAGCTTATCGCTTTTGCCAGGCGACTATGGCTACACCTTC.

The rearrangement uses TRBV4-1 and TRBJ2-7; D is unresolved. This CDR3 comprises 14 residues. V lost 4 bases to trimming and J lost 10 bases, with 20 bases between them. The germline CDR1 and CDR2 sequences are MGHRA and YSYEKL. CDR3 sequence reads: CASSPQTNVVEQYF. The CDR3 coding sequence is TGCGCCAGCAGCCCCCAGACAAACGTAGTGGAACAGTACTTC.

In this sample, this clone turned up many times. CDR3 sequence reads: CASSQGAGSYEQYF. For the CDR3, the DNA is TGTGCCAGCAGTCAGGGGGCAGGTTCCTACGAGCAGTACTTC. The chain recombines TRBV6-5 with TRBJ2-7, with 8 bases aligning to TRBD1. CDR3 length: 14 amino acids. Looked up from germline, CDR1 is MNHEY and CDR2 is SVGAGI. With 5 bases clipped from V and 1 base from J, the junction kept 4 bases outside the gene matches.

The rearrangement links TRBV28 to TRBJ2-2; maybe TRBD2 (6 bases). V was clipped by 7 bases and J by 4 bases, with 10 bases between them. The CDR3 is made up of 13 amino acids. Germline V gene lookup returns CDR1 MDHEN and CDR2 SYDVKM. CDR3 nucleotides: TGTGCCAGCACTATTAGCGGCACCGGGGAGCTGTTTTTT. It yields the protein CASTISGTGELFF.

V is TRBV9 and J is TRBJ1-2, with TRBD1 matching 8 bases. The V gene's germline CDR1 is SGDLS and CDR2 YYNGEE. The length of the CDR3 is 13 residues. The junction had 3 bases not matched to a gene; V was cut back by 2 bases and J by 6 bases. The CDR3 spells CASSVQGAHGYTF. For the CDR3, the DNA is TGTGCCAGCAGCGTTCAGGGGGCGCATGGCTACACCTTC.

The chain carries TRBV7-2 and TRBJ1-1; 11 nucleotides match TRBD1. The CDR3 sequence is 16 residues long. Germline V gene lookup returns CDR1 SGHTA and CDR2 FQGNSA. Trimming took 2 bases from V and 5 from J; bases not matched to a gene: 7. CDR3 bases: TGTGCCAGCAGCTTACTCGGACAGGGGGCGTCGACTGAAGCTTTCTTT. This translates into CASSLLGQGASTEAFF.

This clone was detected a few times. V gene TRBV4-1 combines with J gene TRBJ1-4, with 10 positions matching TRBD1. This CDR3 region has 16 residues. Unmatched junction bases numbered 10, after V lost 4 bases and J lost 8 bases. The germline CDR1 and CDR2 sequences are MGHRA and YSYEKL. For the CDR3, the DNA is TGCGCCAGCAGCCGAGCTCCCGGGACAGGGGACGAAAAACTGTTTTTT. The encoded protein is CASSRAPGTGDEKLFF.

The chain couples TRBV9 to TRBJ2-1; D perhaps matches TRBD1 (6 bases). The CDR3 is 17 residues long. Germline CDR1 reads SGDLS; CDR2 reads YYNGEE. Trimming took off 1 base at V and 0 bases at J, with 14 bases between the two ends. CDR3 DNA sequence: TGTGCCAGCAGCGTAACAGGGTCCACGGGCTCCTACAATGAGCAGTTCTTC. Translating it yields CASSVTGSTGSYNEQFF.

V gene TRBV28 combines with J gene TRBJ1-5; 7 bases line up with TRBD1. From germline, CDR1 is MDHEN and CDR2 SYDVKM. This CDR3 comprises 16 residues. The J segment lost 0 bases and the V segment lost 7 bases, leaving 9 bases of the junction unmatched. The CDR3 nucleotides read TGTGCCAGCAAGAGGGGGCTTACCCTTAGCAATCAGCCCCAGCATTTT. It codes for CASKRGLTLSNQPQHF.

CDR3 bases: TGCAGCGTGTGGGACAGGGGAGGCGAGCAGTACTTC. This sequence encodes CSVWDRGGEQYF. The chain joins TRBV29-1 to TRBJ2-7; 10 bases map to TRBD1. Trimming at V came to 6 bases and at J to 6 bases, leaving 5 bases not matched to a gene. Germline CDR1 and CDR2: SQVTM and ANQGSEA. This CDR3 spans 12 amino acids.

The rearrangement links TRBV4-1 to TRBJ1-3, with TRBD1 matching 9 bases. The CDR3 length is 15 residues. V was clipped by 3 bases and J by 4 bases; unmatched bases: 4. Per germline, CDR1 MGHRA and CDR2 YSYEKL. The CDR3 nucleotides read TGCGCCAGCAGCCAGGACAGGGGTCCGGGAAACACCATATATTTT. Translating gives CASSQDRGPGNTIYF.

V gene TRBV7-8 combines with J gene TRBJ1-3; D possibly corresponds to TRBD1 (6 bases). Germline V CDR1 and CDR2: SGHVS, FQNEAQ. Trimming left V 3 bases short and J 8 bases short, with 17 bases between. CDR3 length: 15 amino acids. As DNA, the CDR3 is TGTGCCAGCAGCTTCGGTACAGGGTTAGGACACACCATATATTTT. Protein product: CASSFGTGLGHTIYF.

The J gene is TRBJ2-2, the V gene TRBV6-5; 7 nucleotides match TRBD2. Per the germline V gene, CDR1 is MNHEY and CDR2 is SVGAGI. CDR3 length: 16 amino acids. V gave up 0 bases and J gave up 6 bases; unmatched junction bases: 7. The CDR3 loop is CASSYSFAGRAGELFF. CDR3 nucleotide sequence: TGTGCCAGCAGTTACTCGTTCGCAGGGAGGGCCGGGGAGCTGTTTTTT.

V usage is TRBV5-4 and J usage is TRBJ2-7, with 8 bases that match TRBD2. Germline values: CDR1 SGHNT, CDR2 YYREEE (reference sequence). V lost 1 base and J lost 4; bases outside the gene matches: 4. This CDR3 spans 14 amino acids. The CDR3 reads CASSLRGGGYEQYF. The CDR3 DNA follows: TGTGCCAGCAGCTTGCGGGGGGGCGGTTACGAGCAGTACTTC.

This clone was observed a single time. The V and J genes are TRBV29-1 and TRBJ2-7; 10 bases are shared with TRBD2. CDR3 size: 14 residues. Looked up from germline, CDR1 is SQVTM and CDR2 is ANQGSEA. The J segment lost 2 bases and the V segment lost 4 bases, leaving 5 bases of the junction unmatched. The CDR3 DNA reads TGCAGCGTTGGAACTAGCGGGATGGCCTACGAGCAGTACTTC. Encoded protein: CSVGTSGMAYEQYF.

This chain uses TRBV7-9 with TRBJ2-7, with 11 bases fitting TRBD1. V gave up 3 bases and J gave up 6 bases; unmatched junction bases: 4. CDR1 SEHNR and CDR2 FQNEAQ come from the germline V gene (reference sequence). This CDR3 contains 14 residues. The CDR3 loop reads CASSFPGTGGEQYF. The CDR3 region has the DNA TGTGCCAGCAGCTTTCCCGGGACAGGGGGCGAGCAGTACTTC.

A single count supports this clone. The chain employs TRBV2 and TRBJ1-1, with no clear D. Trimming stripped 4 bases from V and 6 bases from J, with 12 bases between. From germline, CDR1 is SNHLY and CDR2 FYNNEI. This CDR3 contains 13 residues. The CDR3 nucleotides read TGTGCCAGCAGTGTGGTTCGGGGAGCTGAAGCTTTCTTT. Encoded protein: CASSVVRGAEAFF.